Given below is one TCR beta chain in context. Its antigen is as yet unknown. The authors split each subset's genomic DNA evenly across several immunoSEQ plates. Here immunoSEQ multiplex PCR was the method, and the copy in TCRdb shows in-frame clones only, minus some. The profile shows more than 1.2 million clones, approximately 98.5% of them singletons. The sample comes from a study of shared clonotypes between healthy human individuals. Study outcomes and limitations: Memory subsets generally showed lower estimated richness than naive subsets.

This CDR3 is 18 amino acids long. The rearrangement links TRBV21-1 to TRBJ2-1; TRBD2 is taken as the D call from the table, unchecked against the DNA. TRBV21-1 is a recognized pseudogene. Sequenced sample: naive CD4+ T cells sorted from blood. As to subset: CD45RA+ positively selected. This receptor was taken from a man aged 30 to 39 in good health. CDR3 sequence (DNA): TGTGCCAGCAGCAAAGAGGCCGAGGGCAGGAGCTCCTACAATGAGCAGTTCTTC. Residues: CASSKEAEGRSSYNEQFF.